The clone carrying this TCR beta chain was picked up one time. Its specificity is unknown. The identical CDR3 is also encoded by other nucleotide sequences in the sample. Deep-level assay runs were performed. Sorted-subset replicate PCRs used 200 to 250 ng DNA, around 27,000 T cell genomes. Profiling relied on immunoSEQ multiplex PCR, and the TCRdb table lists in-frame clones only, not all of them. The table includes around 2.1 million clones, about 92% detected once. These data come from a study of shared clonotypes between healthy human individuals. CD45RO-negative, CCR7-selected cells formed the naive CD8 fraction, which excluded terminally differentiated effector memory CD45RA+ cells. Study-wide findings and caveats: On the whole, naive subsets had larger estimated richness than memory subsets had. Against clonotypes common to all four donors, non-shared ones had lower generation probabilities.

The sequence was collected from a man younger than 35 in good health. Some clones in this sample may be carry-over from other donors' samples. The sequenced material came from naive CD8+ T cells from PBMCs.

CDR3 loop: CASRDSYEQYF. The CDR3, as DNA: TGTGCCAGCAGAGACAGCTACGAGCAGTACTTC. The chain links TRBV7-9 to TRBJ2-7, with D possibly TRBD1 on 5 matching bases. The germline gives CDR1 SEHNR, CDR2 FQNEAQ (reference sequence). Trimming shortened V by 6 bases and J by 3 bases, and 6 bases separated the two germline ends. This CDR3 has 11 residues.